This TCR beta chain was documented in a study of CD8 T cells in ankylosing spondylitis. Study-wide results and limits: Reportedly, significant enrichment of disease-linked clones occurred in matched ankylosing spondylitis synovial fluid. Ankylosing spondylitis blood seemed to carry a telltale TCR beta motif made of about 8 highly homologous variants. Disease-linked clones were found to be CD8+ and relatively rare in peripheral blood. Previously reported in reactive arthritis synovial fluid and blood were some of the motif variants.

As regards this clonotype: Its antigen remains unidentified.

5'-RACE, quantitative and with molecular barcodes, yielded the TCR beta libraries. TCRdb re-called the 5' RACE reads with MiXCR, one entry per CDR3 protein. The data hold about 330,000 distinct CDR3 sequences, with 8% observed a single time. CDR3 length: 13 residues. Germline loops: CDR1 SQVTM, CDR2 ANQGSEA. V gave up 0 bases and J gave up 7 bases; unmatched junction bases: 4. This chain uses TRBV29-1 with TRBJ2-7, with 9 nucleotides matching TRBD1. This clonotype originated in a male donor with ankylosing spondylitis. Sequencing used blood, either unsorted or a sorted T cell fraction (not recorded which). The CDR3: CSVEEQGAGEQYF. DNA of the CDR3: TGCAGCGTTGAAGAACAGGGGGCGGGTGAGCAGTACTTC.